This is a list of T cell receptor beta chains from one sample in a study of OX40 agonist ivuxolimab in advanced cancers. Sequenced by immunoSEQ multiplex PCR; TCRdb stores in-frame clones only, minus some. The table lists 90,000 to 120,000 clones, 75% to 95% of them singletons. This sample comprised CD4+ or CD8+ T cells sorted from blood, obtained in a trial of the OX40 agonist ivuxolimab. The receptors derive from an adult with an advanced solid tumor such as melanoma, head and neck, liver or kidney cancer. The CDR3 runs from the conserved cysteine through the conserved F or W. The D gene is left open where the match is weak. Clone size is stated in some rows and not others, as once, few, many or a class when expanded.

j_gene | v_gene | abundance | d_gene | CDR3nt | CDR3aa
TRBJ2-5 | TRBV28 | . | . | TGTGCCAGCAGTTTGGTGGGGCCTCGAGAGACCCAGTACTTC | CASSLVGPRETQYF
TRBJ2-7 | TRBV28 | . | . | TGTGCCAGCAGAAGGATGACAGAGACCTACGAGCAGTACTTC | CASRRMTETYEQYF
TRBJ2-1 | TRBV19 | . | . | TGTGCCAGTAGTGCCCTGACTAGTTTGGGGAATGAGCAGTTCTTC | CASSALTSLGNEQFF
TRBJ2-7 | TRBV5-1 | . | TRBD1 | TGCGCCAGCAGCTTGGATGGTCAAACAGGGGGCTCCTACGAGCAGTACTTC | CASSLDGQTGGSYEQYF
TRBJ2-2 | TRBV9 | . | . | TGTGCCAGCAGTCACCGCGGACTGGAAACCGGGGAGCTGTTTTTT | CASSHRGLETGELFF
TRBJ1-1 | TRBV5-1 | . | . | TGCGCCAGCAGCAGCGGGACGAACACTGAAGCTTTCTTT | CASSSGTNTEAFF
TRBJ2-7 | TRBV7-2 | . | . | TGTGCCAGCAGCACGGCTGGATACGAGCAGTACTTC | CASSTAGYEQYF
TRBJ1-4 | TRBV2 | . | . | TGTGCCAGCAGTGAGGGTCTCAATGAAAAACTGTTTTTT | CASSEGLNEKLFF
TRBJ2-5 | TRBV5-1 | . | TRBD2 | TGCGCCAGCAGACGCGGGACTAGTCCGCAAGAGACCCAGTACTTC | CASRRGTSPQETQYF
TRBJ2-3 | TRBV5-1 | . | . | TGCGCCAGCAGAGTTTGGTTAGGCCCTAGCACAGATACGCAGTATTTT | CASRVWLGPSTDTQYF
TRBJ1-1 | TRBV5-4 | . | . | TGTGCCAGCAGTTCACCCCAGAACACTGAAGCTTTCTTT | CASSSPQNTEAFF
TRBJ2-5 | TRBV19 | . | . | TGTGCCAGTAGTACCTTCGGTGGGACCCAGTACTTC | CASSTFGGTQYF
TRBJ2-3 | TRBV5-6 | . | . | TGTGCCAGCCAGTCCCAGATAATAACGAATACGCAGTATTTT | CASQSQIITNTQYF
TRBJ2-2 | TRBV9 | . | . | TGTGCCAGCAGCGCCTTAGACAGGCTAACCGGGGAGCTGTTTTTT | CASSALDRLTGELFF
TRBJ2-7 | TRBV5-4 | . | TRBD1 | TGTGCCAGCAGCGGACAGGGGGCCTACGAGCAGTACTTC | CASSGQGAYEQYF
TRBJ2-7 | TRBV19 | . | TRBD2 | TGTGCCAGTAGTATAAAAGGTAGCGGGACTGTCGAGCAGTACTTC | CASSIKGSGTVEQYF
TRBJ1-5 | TRBV28 | few | . | TGTGCCAGCAGTTTTGAGGGTCGGGGCAATCAGCCCCAGCATTTT | CASSFEGRGNQPQHF
TRBJ1-2 | TRBV28 | . | TRBD1 | TGTGCCAGCAGTTTAAAAGGGGGCGAGAACTATGGCTACACCTTC | CASSLKGGENYGYTF
TRBJ1-4 | TRBV28 | . | . | TGTGCCACCCTGACACCCTTTGGTGAAAAACTGTTTTTT | CATLTPFGEKLFF
TRBJ2-7 | TRBV9 | . | . | TGTGCCAGCAGCGTAGATCTCAGCCACTACGAGCAGTACTTC | CASSVDLSHYEQYF
TRBJ2-1 | TRBV6-5 | . | TRBD1 | TGTGCCAGCAGTTACTGGTCAGGGGGCAAGGATGAGCAGTTCTTC | CASSYWSGGKDEQFF
TRBJ1-5 | TRBV2 | . | TRBD1 | TGTGCCAGCAGTCCAGGGGGTTATAGCAATCAGCCCCAGCATTTT | CASSPGGYSNQPQHF
TRBJ2-3 | TRBV5-1 | . | . | TGCGCCAGCAACCAACGGCTGGGTTCCACAGATACGCAGTATTTT | CASNQRLGSTDTQYF
TRBJ1-4 | TRBV16 | . | . | TGTGCCAGCAGCCAAAGGGGCTACTATGAAAAACTGTTTTTT | CASSQRGYYEKLFF
TRBJ1-2 | TRBV7-2 | . | TRBD1 | TGTGCCAGCAGCCCCACGACAGGGGGCCATGGCTACACCTTC | CASSPTTGGHGYTF
TRBJ2-7 | TRBV11-3 | . | . | TGTGCCAGCAGTCGATCGACTCTTGCATACGAGCAGTACTTC | CASSRSTLAYEQYF
TRBJ1-1 | TRBV19 | once | . | TGTGCCAGTGTATTTGGGGGCGCAATGGGCACTGAAGCTTTCTTT | CASVFGGAMGTEAFF
TRBJ1-1 | TRBV10-3 | . | . | TGTGCCATCAGTGTCAGTCAGAGGTACACTGAAGCTTTCTTT | CAISVSQRYTEAFF
TRBJ1-1 | TRBV5-6 | . | . | TGTGCCAGCAGCTTGGTGGGGGTGAGGGGCAACACTGAAGCTTTCTTT | CASSLVGVRGNTEAFF
TRBJ2-5 | TRBV6-5 | . | . | TGTGCCAGCGGGGACCAAGAGACCCAGTACTTC | CASGDQETQYF
TRBJ1-1 | TRBV27 | . | . | TGTGCCAGCACCAGAGGCCCTGAAGCTTTCTTT | CASTRGPEAFF
TRBJ1-1 | TRBV2 | . | . | TGTGCCAGCGGACCAGAACGGTTCACTGAAGCTTTCTTT | CASGPERFTEAFF
TRBJ2-5 | TRBV10-1 | . | TRBD2 | TGCGCCAGCAGTGAGACGGGGGGAGTCCAAGAGACCCAGTACTTC | CASSETGGVQETQYF
TRBJ1-5 | TRBV9 | once | . | TGTGCCAGCAGCGGACCCTTAGACAGTCACAATCAGCCCCAGCATTTT | CASSGPLDSHNQPQHF
TRBJ1-1 | TRBV2 | . | . | TGTGCCAGCACCGGGACGGGGAACACTGAAGCTTTCTTT | CASTGTGNTEAFF
TRBJ2-1 | TRBV4-1 | . | TRBD1 | TGCGCCAGCAGCCGTAGTCCGGGACAGGGTTTCGATGAGCAGTTCTTC | CASSRSPGQGFDEQFF